This TCR beta chain emerged from a study of blood T cell repertoires in COVID-19. Overall study context: Sites across the United States, Italy and Spain contributed samples from acute and convalescent COVID-19. The analysed material was cDNA or gDNA that came from T cells, B-cell-depleted T cells, or PBMCs.

The CDR3 has 15 residues. CDR1 and CDR2 from the germline V gene are SGDLS and YYNGEE. V lost 0 bases to trimming and J lost 0 bases, with 8 bases between them. As originally analysed: Reference gene primer amplification in the assay estimated nucleated cell counts. Measured with immunoSEQ multiplex PCR; TCRdb has only the in-frame clones, and not every one. V and J calls and clone size are copied from that table; D and trimming were computed from the DNA. The sample yields over 200,000 clones, about 80% seen once. The chain has TRBV9 and TRBJ2-3; weak D call: TRBD1 (6 bases). The receptor was isolated from a man aged 45-60 years with active or convalescent COVID-19. The sequenced sample consisted of peripheral blood. The CDR3 DNA reads as TGTGCCAGCAGCGTAGGAGGGGGAAGCACAGATACGCAGTATTTT. As protein: CASSVGGGSTDTQYF.